Below are 8 T cell receptor beta chains sequenced from a single sample in a study of T cell responses to AZD1222 COVID-19 vaccine. Data came from immunoSEQ multiplex PCR; TCRdb stores just in-frame clones and leaves some out. Of about 160,000 clones listed, 90% to 95% were seen once; the top ten hold approximately 0.97%. The material was peripheral blood, obtained on day 0 of AZD1222 vaccination. The receptor source for this set is an adult in good health.

This clone was picked up one time. The rearrangement links TRBV7-6 to TRBJ2-2, with TRBD1 matching over 11 bases. CDR1 is SGHVS, CDR2 FNYEAQ, per germline. V shed 5 bases, J shed 5 bases, and the junction held 7 bases outside the gene matches. The CDR3 spans 16 residues. The CDR3 DNA reads as TGTGCCAGCAGCCCATCGGACAGGGGGCGGACCGGGGAGCTGTTTTTT. Its protein is CASSPSDRGRTGELFF.

The genes are TRBV7-8 and TRBJ1-2; unclear D gene. The V gene's germline CDR1 is SGHVS and CDR2 FQNEAQ. V was trimmed by 5 bases and J by 0 bases, leaving 10 bases between them. The CDR3 contains 14 residues. DNA for the CDR3: TGTGCCAGCAGCCCCTCCCCAGCTAACTATGGCTACACCTTC. This sequence encodes CASSPSPANYGYTF.

In DNA, the CDR3 is TGTGCCAGCAGCTTAGCGGCCGGGGGTAAAGATACGCAGTATTTT. Translation gives CASSLAAGGKDTQYF. The V gene is TRBV7-9, the J gene TRBJ2-3; tentative D call: TRBD2 (6 bases). The germline CDR1 and CDR2 sequences are SEHNR and FQNEAQ (reference sequence). With 0 bases removed from V and 5 bases from J, the gap between germline ends came to 12 bases. The CDR3 has 15 residues.

V is TRBV5-5 and J is TRBJ1-1; TRBD1 is a possible D gene (6 bases). Germline CDR1 is SGHKS and CDR2 is YYEKEE (reference sequence). The CDR3 is 13 residues long. In DNA form, the CDR3 reads TGTGCGAGTAGACAGGACCTGAACACTGAAGCTTTCTTT. Protein: CASRQDLNTEAFF.

The V call is TRBV28, the J call TRBJ1-6, with D perhaps matching TRBD1 (5 bases). The CDR3 consists of 11 residues. Trimming left V 4 bases short and J 17 bases short, with 12 bases between. Germline CDR1 is MDHEN and CDR2 is SYDVKM. In DNA form, the CDR3 reads TGTGCCAGCAGTTATGCCGGGACTTTCCACTTT. The encoded protein is CASSYAGTFHF.

This clone was observed once. J is TRBJ2-1 and V is TRBV2, with 8 bases aligning to TRBD2. This CDR3 region has 14 residues. Germline V CDR1 and CDR2: SNHLY, FYNNEI. After removal of 5 bases from V and 2 bases from J, the junction contained 2 bases not matched to a gene. This CDR3 is CASSSGLAYNEQFF. CDR3 bases: TGTGCCAGCAGTTCGGGACTAGCCTACAATGAGCAGTTCTTC.

This chain uses TRBV5-1 with TRBJ1-2; D may be TRBD1 (6 bases). Trimming cost V 3 bases and J 5 bases, with 14 bases left between them. CDR1 and CDR2 from the germline V gene are SGHRS and YFSETQ. This CDR3 has 14 residues. The CDR3 protein is CASSWEDSQYGYTF. DNA of the CDR3: TGCGCCAGCAGCTGGGAGGACAGTCAATATGGCTACACCTTC. Full variable domain (rest looked up from reference TRBV5-1 and TRBJ1-2): KAGVTQTPRYLIKTRGQQVTLSCSPISGHRSVSWYQQTPGQGLQFLFEYFSETQRNKGNFPGRFSGRQFSNSRSEMNVSTLELGDSALYLCASSWEDSQYGYTFGSGTRLTVV.

This chain joins TRBV6-5 and TRBJ1-1; 7 positions agree with TRBD1. The germline CDR1 and CDR2 sequences are MNHEY and SVGAGI. The CDR3 extends over 14 amino acids. Trimming at V came to 8 bases and at J to 0 bases, leaving 6 bases not matched to a gene. CDR3 protein: CASLGQRVNTEAFF. In DNA, the CDR3 is TGTGCCAGCCTGGGACAGCGGGTGAACACTGAAGCTTTCTTT.